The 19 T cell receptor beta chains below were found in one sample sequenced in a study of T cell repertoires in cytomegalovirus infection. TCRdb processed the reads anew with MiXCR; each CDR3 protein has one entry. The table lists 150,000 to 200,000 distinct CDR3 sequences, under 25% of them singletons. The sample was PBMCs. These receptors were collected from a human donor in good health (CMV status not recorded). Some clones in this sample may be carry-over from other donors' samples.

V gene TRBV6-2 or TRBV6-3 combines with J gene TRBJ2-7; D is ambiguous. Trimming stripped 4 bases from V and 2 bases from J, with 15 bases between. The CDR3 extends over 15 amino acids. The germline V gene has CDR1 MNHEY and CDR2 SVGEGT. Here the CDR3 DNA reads TGTGCCAGCAGTTCGCCGACCACCACTCCCTACGAGCAGTACTTC. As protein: CASSSPTTTPYEQYF.

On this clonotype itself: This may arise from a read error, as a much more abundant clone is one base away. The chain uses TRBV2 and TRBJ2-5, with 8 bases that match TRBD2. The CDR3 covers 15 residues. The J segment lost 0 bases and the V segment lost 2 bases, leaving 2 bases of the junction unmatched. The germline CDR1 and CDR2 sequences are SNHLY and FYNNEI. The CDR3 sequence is CASSELLADQETQYF. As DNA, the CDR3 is TGTGCCAGCAGTGAATTACTAGCGGACCAAGAGACCCAGTACTTC.

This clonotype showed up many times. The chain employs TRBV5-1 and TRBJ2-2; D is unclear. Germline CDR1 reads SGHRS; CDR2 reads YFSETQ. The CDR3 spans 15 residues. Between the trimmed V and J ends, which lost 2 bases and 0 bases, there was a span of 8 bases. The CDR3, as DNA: TGCGCCAGCAGCTTCGGGCGGACGAACACCGGGGAGCTGTTTTTT. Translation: CASSFGRTNTGELFF.

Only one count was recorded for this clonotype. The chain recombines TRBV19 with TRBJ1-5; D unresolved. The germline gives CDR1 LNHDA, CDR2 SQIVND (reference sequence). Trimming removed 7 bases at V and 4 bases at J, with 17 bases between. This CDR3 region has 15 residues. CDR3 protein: CASTSLSAGNQPQHF. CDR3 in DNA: TGTGCCAGTACCTCACTCTCAGCGGGGAATCAGCCCCAGCATTTT.

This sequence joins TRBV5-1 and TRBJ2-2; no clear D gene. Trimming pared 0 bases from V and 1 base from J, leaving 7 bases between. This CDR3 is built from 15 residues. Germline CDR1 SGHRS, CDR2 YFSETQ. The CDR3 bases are TGCGCCAGCAGCTTGGCCACGCAGAACACCGGGGAGCTGTTTTTT. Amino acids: CASSLATQNTGELFF.

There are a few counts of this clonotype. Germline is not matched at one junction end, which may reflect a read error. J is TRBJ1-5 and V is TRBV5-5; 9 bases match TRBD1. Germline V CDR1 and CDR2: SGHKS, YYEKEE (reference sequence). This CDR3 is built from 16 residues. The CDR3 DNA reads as TGTGCCAGCAGCGCGGCCGGGACAGGGAGCAACCAGCCCCAGCATTTT. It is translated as CASSAAGTGSNQPQHF.

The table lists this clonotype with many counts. The CDR3 loop reads CASSSDLLAGGSADTQYF. Here the CDR3 DNA reads TGTGCCAGCAGCTCAGACCTACTAGCGGGGGGGAGTGCAGATACGCAGTATTTT. This sequence joins TRBV7-2 and TRBJ2-3; 13 positions agree with TRBD2. The CDR3 totals 18 residues. Germline values: CDR1 SGHTA, CDR2 FQGNSA. The V and J ends lost 4 bases and 4 bases, in that order; junction bases with no gene match: 11. Based on the CDR3 plus reference TRBV7-2 and TRBJ2-3, the full variable domain is GAGVSQSPSNKVTEKGKDVELRCDPISGHTALYWYRQSLGQGLEFLIYFQGNSAPDKSGLPSDRFSAERTGGSVSTLTIQRTQQEDSAVYLCASSSDLLAGGSADTQYFGPGTRLTVL.

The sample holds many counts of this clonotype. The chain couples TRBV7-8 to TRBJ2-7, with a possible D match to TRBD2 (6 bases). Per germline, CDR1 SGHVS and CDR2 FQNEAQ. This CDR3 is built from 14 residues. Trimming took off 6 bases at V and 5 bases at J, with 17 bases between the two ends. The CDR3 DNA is TGTGCCAGCAGGCGGGACTCCCCGGGACACGAGCAGTACTTC. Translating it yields CASRRDSPGHEQYF. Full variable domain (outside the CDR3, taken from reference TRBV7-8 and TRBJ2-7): GAGVSQSPRYKVAKRGQDVALRCDPISGHVSLFWYQQALGQGPEFLTYFQNEAQLDKSGLPSDRFFAERPEGSVSTLKIQRTQQEDSAVYLCASRRDSPGHEQYFGPGTRLTVT.

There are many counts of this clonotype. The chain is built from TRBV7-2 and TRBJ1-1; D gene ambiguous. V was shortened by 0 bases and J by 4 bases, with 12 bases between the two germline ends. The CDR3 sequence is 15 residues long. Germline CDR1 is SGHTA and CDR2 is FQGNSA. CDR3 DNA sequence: TGTGCCAGCAGCTTAGCAAACGGTGGTCTCACTGAAGCTTTCTTT. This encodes CASSLANGGLTEAFF.

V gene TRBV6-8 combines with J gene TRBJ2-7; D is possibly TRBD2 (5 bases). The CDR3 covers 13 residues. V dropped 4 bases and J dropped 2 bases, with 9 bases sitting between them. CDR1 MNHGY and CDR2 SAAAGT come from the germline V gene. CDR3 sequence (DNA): TGTGCCAGCAGTTGGGATAGCGCCTACGAGCAGTACTTC. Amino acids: CASSWDSAYEQYF.

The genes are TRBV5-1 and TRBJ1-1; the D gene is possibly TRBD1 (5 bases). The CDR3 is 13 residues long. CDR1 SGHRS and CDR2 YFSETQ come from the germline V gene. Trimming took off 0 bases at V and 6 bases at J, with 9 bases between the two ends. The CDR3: CASSLATGPEAFF. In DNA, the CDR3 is TGCGCCAGCAGCTTGGCCACAGGACCTGAAGCTTTCTTT.

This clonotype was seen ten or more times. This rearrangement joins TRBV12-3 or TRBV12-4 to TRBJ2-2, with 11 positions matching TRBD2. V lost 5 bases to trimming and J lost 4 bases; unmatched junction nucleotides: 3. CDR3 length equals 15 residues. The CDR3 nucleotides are TGTGCCAGCAGTCGACTAGCGGGGTCCACCGGGGAGCTGTTTTTT. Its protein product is CASSRLAGSTGELFF.

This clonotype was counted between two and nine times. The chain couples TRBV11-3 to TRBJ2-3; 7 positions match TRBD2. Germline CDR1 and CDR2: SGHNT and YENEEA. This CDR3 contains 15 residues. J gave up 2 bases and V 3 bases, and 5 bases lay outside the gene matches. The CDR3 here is CASSFEAGNTDTQYF. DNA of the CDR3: TGTGCCAGCAGCTTCGAAGCGGGAAACACAGATACGCAGTATTTT.

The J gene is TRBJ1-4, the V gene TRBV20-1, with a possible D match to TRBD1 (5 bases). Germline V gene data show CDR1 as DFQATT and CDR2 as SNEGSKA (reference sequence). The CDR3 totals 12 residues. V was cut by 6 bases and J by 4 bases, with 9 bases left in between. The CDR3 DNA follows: TGCAGTGCGCCGGGGCGTAATGAAAAACTGTTTTTT. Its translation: CSAPGRNEKLFF.

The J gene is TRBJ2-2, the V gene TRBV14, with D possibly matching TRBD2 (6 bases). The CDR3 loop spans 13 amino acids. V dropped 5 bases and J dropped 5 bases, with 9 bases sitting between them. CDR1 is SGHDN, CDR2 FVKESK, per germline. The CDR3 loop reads CASSSGLTGELFF. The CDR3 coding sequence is TGTGCCAGCAGCTCGGGACTGACCGGGGAGCTGTTTTTT.

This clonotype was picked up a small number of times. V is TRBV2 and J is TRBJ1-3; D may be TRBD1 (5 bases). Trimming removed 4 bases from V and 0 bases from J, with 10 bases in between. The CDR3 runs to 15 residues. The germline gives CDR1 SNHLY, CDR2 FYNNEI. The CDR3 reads CASSGGPNSGNTIYF. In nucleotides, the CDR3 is TGTGCCAGCAGTGGGGGACCCAACTCTGGAAACACCATATATTTT.

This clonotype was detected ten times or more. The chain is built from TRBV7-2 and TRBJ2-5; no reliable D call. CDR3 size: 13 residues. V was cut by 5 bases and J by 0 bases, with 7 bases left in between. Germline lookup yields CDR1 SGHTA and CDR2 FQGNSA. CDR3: CASSTVNQETQYF. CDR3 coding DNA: TGTGCCAGCAGCACCGTCAACCAAGAGACCCAGTACTTC. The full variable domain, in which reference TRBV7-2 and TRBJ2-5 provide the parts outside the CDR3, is GAGVSQSPSNKVTEKGKDVELRCDPISGHTALYWYRQSLGQGLEFLIYFQGNSAPDKSGLPSDRFSAERTGGSVSTLTIQRTQQEDSAVYLCASSTVNQETQYFGPGTRLLVL.

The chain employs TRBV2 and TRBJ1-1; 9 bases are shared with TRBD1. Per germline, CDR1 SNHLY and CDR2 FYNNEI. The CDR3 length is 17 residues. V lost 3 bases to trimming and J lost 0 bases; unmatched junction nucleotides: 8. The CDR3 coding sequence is TGTGCCAGCAGTGACCCGGACAGGGGTGACATGAACACTGAAGCTTTCTTT. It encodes CASSDPDRGDMNTEAFF. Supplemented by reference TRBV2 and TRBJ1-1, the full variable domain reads EPEVTQTPSHQVTQMGQEVILRCVPISNHLYFYWYRQILGQKVEFLVSFYNNEISEKSEIFDDQFSVERPDGSNFTLKIRSTKLEDSAMYFCASSDPDRGDMNTEAFFGQGTRLTVV.

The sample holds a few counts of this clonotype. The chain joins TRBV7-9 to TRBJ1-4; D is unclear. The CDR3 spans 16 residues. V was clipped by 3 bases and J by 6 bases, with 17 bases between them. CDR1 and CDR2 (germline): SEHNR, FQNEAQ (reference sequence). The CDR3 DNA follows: TGTGCCAGCAGCTTCTCTTCTTCCGTCATGGATGAAAAACTGTTTTTT. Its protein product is CASSFSSSVMDEKLFF.